One sample yielded the 23 T cell receptor beta chains listed below, sequenced in a study of STAT5B mutations in CD4+ large granular lymphocyte leukemia. Using immunoSEQ multiplex PCR, the repertoire was profiled, and TCRdb retains in-frame clones only, with some absent. The repertoire holds roughly 36,000 clones, with approximately 89% as singletons. The sample taken for sequencing was CD4+ T cells from blood buffy coats. These receptors were obtained from a human donor in good health.

This clone was recorded a few times. V is TRBV29-1 and J is TRBJ1-6, with D possibly matching TRBD1 (5 bases). The CDR3 is 15 residues long. V lost 6 bases and J 7 bases, leaving 19 bases between the germline ends. Germline CDR1 SQVTM, CDR2 ANQGSEA. The CDR3 nucleotides are TGCAGCGTGTCATTCGGGGCAGGGTGGAATTCACCCCTCCACTTT. It specifies CSVSFGAGWNSPLHF. The whole variable domain, filled in from reference TRBV29-1 and TRBJ1-6, reads SAVISQKPSRDICQRGTSLTIQCQVDSQVTMMFWYRQQPGQSLTLIATANQGSEATYESGFVIDKFPISRPNLTFSTLTVSNMSPEDSSIYLCSVSFGAGWNSPLHFGNGTRLTVT.

CDR3 in amino acids: CASSPTGVSNQPQHF. The CDR3 coding sequence is TGTGCCAGCAGTCCGACAGGTGTTAGCAATCAGCCCCAGCATTTT. This chain links TRBV6-6 with TRBJ1-5; perhaps TRBD1 as D (6 bases). The length of the CDR3 is 15 residues. Germline values: CDR1 MNHNY, CDR2 SVGAGI (reference sequence). Trimming pared 5 bases from V and 0 bases from J, leaving 11 bases between.

The CDR3 reads CASSFDRRAGEQYF. The CDR3 nucleotides are TGTGCCAGCAGCTTTGACCGGCGGGCTGGTGAGCAGTACTTC. V usage is TRBV7-2 and J usage is TRBJ2-7; a possible D gene is TRBD2 (5 bases). The CDR3 is made up of 14 amino acids. Germline values: CDR1 SGHTA, CDR2 FQGNSA. V gave up 3 bases and J gave up 7 bases, with 16 bases separating them.

V gene TRBV18 combines with J gene TRBJ1-3; maybe TRBD1 (5 bases). The CDR3 covers 16 residues. The V end was cut by 3 bases, the J end by 2 bases, with 14 bases between. Germline lookup yields CDR1 KGHSH and CDR2 LQKENI. Written as DNA, the CDR3 is TGTGCCAGCTCACCGACGTTACGGACAACTGGAAACACCATATATTTT. The encoded protein is CASSPTLRTTGNTIYF.

The chain combines TRBV7-2 with TRBJ2-1, with 14 bases lining up with TRBD2. V gave up 5 bases and J gave up 3 bases; unmatched junction bases: 3. Germline-derived CDR1 and CDR2 are SGHTA and FQGNSA. CDR3 size: 16 residues. Written as DNA, the CDR3 is TGTGCCAGCAGCGGGACTAGCGGGAGTGTCTACAATGAGCAGTTCTTC. It is translated as CASSGTSGSVYNEQFF.

This clone appeared a single time. The chain has TRBV7-8 and TRBJ2-5; D not certain. Trimming left V 2 bases short and J 5 bases short, with 9 bases between. From germline, CDR1 is SGHVS and CDR2 FQNEAQ. The CDR3 has 13 residues. The CDR3 reads CASSLIRQETQYF. The CDR3 bases are TGTGCCAGCAGCTTAATCCGGCAGGAGACCCAGTACTTC.

The V call is TRBV10-3, the J call TRBJ2-2, with D unclear. CDR3 length: 13 residues. CDR1 is ENHRY and CDR2 is SYGVKD in the germline V gene. The germline V and J ends were trimmed by 8 bases and 1 base, with 8 bases remaining between them. CDR3 DNA sequence: TGTGCCATCGGGGAACGGAACACCGGGGAGCTGTTTTTT. Translation gives CAIGERNTGELFF.

The table lists this clone with a count of one. The chain employs TRBV11-2 and TRBJ1-2, with 9 nucleotides matching TRBD1. From germline, CDR1 is SGHAT and CDR2 FQNNGV. V was clipped by 5 bases and J by 5 bases; unmatched bases: 9. The CDR3 sequence is 15 residues long. The DNA for the CDR3 is TGTGCCAGCAGCCTCCCCGGGACAGGGATGTATGGCTACACCTTC. Translating gives CASSLPGTGMYGYTF.

J is TRBJ2-5 and V is TRBV18; 7 bases fit TRBD1. Germline V lookup: CDR1 KGHSH, CDR2 LQKENI. V shed 3 bases and J 4 bases; nucleotides not matched to a gene: 2. The CDR3 has 13 amino acids. Here the CDR3 reads CASSPSGGETQYF. The CDR3 DNA sequence: TGTGCCAGCTCACCCTCAGGGGGAGAGACCCAGTACTTC.

The chain joins TRBV7-9 to TRBJ1-5; tentatively, D is TRBD1 (5 bases). Looked up from germline, CDR1 is SEHNR and CDR2 is FQNEAQ (reference sequence). Trimming shortened V by 1 base and J by 6 bases, and 13 bases separated the two germline ends. The CDR3 runs 15 residues. CDR3 sequence reads: CASSLVQGYGQPQHF. CDR3 sequence (DNA): TGTGCCAGCAGCTTAGTTCAGGGTTATGGTCAGCCCCAGCATTTT.

V is TRBV5-5 and J is TRBJ2-5; 8 nucleotides match TRBD2. The CDR3 consists of 15 residues. The germline V gene has CDR1 SGHKS and CDR2 YYEKEE (reference sequence). Unmatched junction bases numbered 8, after V lost 3 bases and J lost 4 bases. The CDR3 protein is CASSWAGGLRETQYF. The CDR3, as DNA: TGTGCCAGCAGCTGGGCGGGAGGATTACGAGAGACCCAGTACTTC.

J is TRBJ1-1 and V is TRBV19; tentative D call: TRBD1 (6 bases). V lost 5 bases and J lost 11, with 21 bases in between. The germline gives CDR1 LNHDA, CDR2 SQIVND (reference sequence). This CDR3 contains 14 residues. The CDR3 DNA sequence: TGTGCCAGTAGTTCACCGGGACACCATTTGGGGGCTTTCTTT. It translates to CASSSPGHHLGAFF.

The rearrangement uses TRBV18 and TRBJ2-2; unclear D gene. Germline V gene data show CDR1 as KGHSH and CDR2 as LQKENI. This CDR3 contains 14 residues. V dropped 2 bases and J dropped 0 bases, with 4 bases sitting between them. The CDR3 region has the DNA TGTGCCAGCTCACCATCAGCGAACACCGGGGAGCTGTTTTTT. Protein sequence: CASSPSANTGELFF.

V is TRBV14 and J is TRBJ2-1; 7 bases align to TRBD2. Trimming removed 4 bases from V and 6 bases from J; junction bases left unmatched: 12. This CDR3 contains 16 residues. The V gene's germline CDR1 is SGHDN and CDR2 FVKESK. CDR3 residues: CASSPARDYLPNEQFF. CDR3 bases: TGTGCCAGCAGCCCAGCCCGGGACTACCTACCCAATGAGCAGTTCTTC.

This clone was seen only once. The chain joins TRBV15 to TRBJ2-7; 11 positions match TRBD2. The germline V gene encodes CDR1 LNHNV and CDR2 YYDKDF (reference sequence). CDR3 length equals 19 residues. Trimming cost V 0 bases and J 2 bases; bases outside gene matches: 12. The CDR3 sequence is CATSRDPASGGLITYEQYF. The CDR3 region has the DNA TGTGCCACCAGCAGAGATCCTGCTAGCGGGGGGCTAATAACCTACGAGCAGTACTTC.

The V gene is TRBV7-3, the J gene TRBJ1-2; TRBD1 matches 9 bases. This CDR3 is built from 14 residues. Per the germline V gene, CDR1 is SGHTA and CDR2 is FQGTGA. The trim removed 5 bases at V and 6 bases at J, leaving 7 bases unmatched. The CDR3 loop reads CASSETGGRNGYTF. The DNA for the CDR3 is TGTGCCAGCAGCGAGACAGGGGGAAGGAATGGCTACACCTTC. Full variable domain (remainder filled in from reference TRBV7-3 and TRBJ1-2): GAGVSQTPSNKVTEKGKYVELRCDPISGHTALYWYRQSLGQGPEFLIYFQGTGAADDSGLPNDRFFAVRPEGSVSTLKIQRTERGDSAVYLCASSETGGRNGYTFGSGTRLTVV.

The chain has TRBV6-8 and TRBJ2-3; 8 bases match TRBD2. After removal of 11 bases from V and 2 bases from J, the junction contained 12 bases not matched to a gene. The CDR3 length is 15 residues. Germline V lookup: CDR1 MNHGY, CDR2 SAAAGT. Written as DNA, the CDR3 is TGTGCCCCCCTGGGGGCGGGGGGACCCACAGATACGCAGTATTTT. Translation: CAPLGAGGPTDTQYF.

V gene TRBV5-1 combines with J gene TRBJ2-3; possible D gene TRBD2, 7 bases. CDR1 is SGHRS and CDR2 is YFSETQ in the germline V gene. This CDR3 spans 14 amino acids. Trimming cost V 2 bases and J 1 base, with 8 bases left between them. CDR3 protein: CASSLGGGTDTQYF. As DNA, the CDR3 is TGCGCCAGCAGCTTAGGGGGGGGCACAGATACGCAGTATTTT. Combining the CDR3 with reference TRBV5-1 and TRBJ2-3 gives the whole variable domain KAGVTQTPRYLIKTRGQQVTLSCSPISGHRSVSWYQQTPGQGLQFLFEYFSETQRNKGNFPGRFSGRQFSNSRSEMNVSTLELGDSALYLCASSLGGGTDTQYFGPGTRLTVL.

The chain employs TRBV5-1 and TRBJ1-2; 7 nucleotides match TRBD1. J lost 3 bases, V lost 3 bases, and 5 bases had no gene match. There are 14 residues in the CDR3. Germline assignment: CDR1 SGHRS and CDR2 YFSETQ. CDR3 nucleotides: TGCGCCAGCAGCTCGGAAGACAGGGACTATGGCTACACCTTC. Amino acid sequence: CASSSEDRDYGYTF.

V usage is TRBV7-9 and J usage is TRBJ2-1; 8 bases are shared with TRBD2. The CDR3 spans 16 residues. J gave up 0 bases and V 2 bases, and 3 bases lay outside the gene matches. Germline CDR1 is SEHNR and CDR2 is FQNEAQ (reference sequence). The CDR3 region has the DNA TGTGCCAGCAGCTTAAGCGGGGGAGGCTCCTACAATGAGCAGTTCTTC. This sequence encodes CASSLSGGGSYNEQFF.

The chain is built from TRBV5-1 and TRBJ1-5, with D possibly matching TRBD1 (5 bases). Trimming left V 0 bases short and J 6 bases short, with 13 bases between. This CDR3 has 15 residues. Germline CDR1 SGHRS, CDR2 YFSETQ. The CDR3 nucleotides are TGCGCCAGCAGCTTGGCAGGGATGGGGGGTCAGCCCCAGCATTTT. It codes for CASSLAGMGGQPQHF. Full variable domain (outside the CDR3, taken from reference TRBV5-1 and TRBJ1-5): KAGVTQTPRYLIKTRGQQVTLSCSPISGHRSVSWYQQTPGQGLQFLFEYFSETQRNKGNFPGRFSGRQFSNSRSEMNVSTLELGDSALYLCASSLAGMGGQPQHFGDGTRLSIL.

This clone showed up just once. The CDR3 DNA sequence: TGCGCCAGCAGCCAAAATATTGGGACAGGCGGGGAGACCCAGTACTTC. It yields the protein CASSQNIGTGGETQYF. V usage is TRBV4-1 and J usage is TRBJ2-5; TRBD1 matches at 8 bases. The trim removed 2 bases at V and 5 bases at J, leaving 10 bases unmatched. The CDR3 consists of 16 residues. Germline-derived CDR1 and CDR2 are MGHRA and YSYEKL.

CDR3 nucleotides: TGTGCCAGCAGCGTAAGGGAGGGGCCCACCAGCCATTCACCCCTCCACTTT. This codes for CASSVREGPTSHSPLHF. The chain links TRBV9 to TRBJ1-6; D is perhaps TRBD1 (5 bases). Looked up from germline, CDR1 is SGDLS and CDR2 is YYNGEE. Trimming cost V 1 base and J 8 bases, with 19 bases left between them. The CDR3 extends over 17 amino acids.